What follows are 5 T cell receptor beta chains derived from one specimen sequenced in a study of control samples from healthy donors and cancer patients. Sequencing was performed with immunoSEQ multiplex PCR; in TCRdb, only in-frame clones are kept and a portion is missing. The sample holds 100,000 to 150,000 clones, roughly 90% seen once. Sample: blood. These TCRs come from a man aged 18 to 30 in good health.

CDR3 sequence: CASSYRTSGRRVDTQYF. The CDR3 coding sequence is TGTGCCAGCAGTTATCGGACTAGCGGCAGGAGGGTAGATACGCAGTATTTT. This chain uses TRBV5-6 with TRBJ2-3, with TRBD2 identical over 10 bases. Germline CDR1 and CDR2: SGHDT and YYEEEE. The CDR3 is 17 amino acids. The V and J ends lost 5 bases and 5 bases, in that order; junction bases with no gene match: 14.

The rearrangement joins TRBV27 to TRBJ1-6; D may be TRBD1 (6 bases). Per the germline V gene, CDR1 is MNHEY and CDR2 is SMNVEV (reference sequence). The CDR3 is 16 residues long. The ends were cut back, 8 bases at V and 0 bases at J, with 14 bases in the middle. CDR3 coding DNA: TGTGCCAGCGGAATACAGGGCAGCTCCTATAATTCACCCCTCCACTTT. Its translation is CASGIQGSSYNSPLHF.

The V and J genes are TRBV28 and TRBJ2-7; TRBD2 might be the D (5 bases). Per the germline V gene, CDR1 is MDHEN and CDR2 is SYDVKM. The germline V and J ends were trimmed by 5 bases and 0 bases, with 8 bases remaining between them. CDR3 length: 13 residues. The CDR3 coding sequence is TGTGCCAGCAGTACCGGGAACTCCTACGAGCAGTACTTC. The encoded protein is CASSTGNSYEQYF.

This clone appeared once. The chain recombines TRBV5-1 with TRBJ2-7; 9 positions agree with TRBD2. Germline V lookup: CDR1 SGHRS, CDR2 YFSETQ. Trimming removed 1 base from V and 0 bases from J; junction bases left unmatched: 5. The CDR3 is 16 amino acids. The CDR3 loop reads CASSLTPLAGSYEQYF. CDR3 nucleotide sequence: TGCGCCAGCAGCTTGACCCCACTAGCGGGCTCCTACGAGCAGTACTTC.

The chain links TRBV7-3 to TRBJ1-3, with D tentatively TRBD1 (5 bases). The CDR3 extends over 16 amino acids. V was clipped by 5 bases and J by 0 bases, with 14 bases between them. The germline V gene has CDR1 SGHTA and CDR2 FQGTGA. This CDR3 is CASSADPGGSGNTIYF. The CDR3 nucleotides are TGTGCCAGCAGCGCAGATCCGGGGGGCTCTGGAAACACCATATATTTT.